Shown below are 16 T cell receptor beta chains from a single sample sequenced in a study of T cells after yellow fever vaccination. TCRdb re-called the 5' RACE reads through MiXCR, storing one row per CDR3 protein. Counted here are 78,000 or so distinct CDR3 sequences, around 7% occurring once; the ten biggest clones make up roughly 28%. This material consisted of CD8+ T cells sorted from PBMCs, taken 9 to 10 days after the first yellow fever vaccination. All receptors derive from a young man who received the YFV17D yellow fever vaccine.

The rearrangement links TRBV5-1 to TRBJ2-2; unclear D gene. The V end was cut by 2 bases, the J end by 0 bases, with 8 bases between. The CDR3 has 15 amino acids. The germline V gene has CDR1 SGHRS and CDR2 YFSETQ. Written as DNA, the CDR3 is TGCGCCAGCAGCTTCGAGTTTCCGAACACCGGGGAGCTGTTTTTT. Translation gives CASSFEFPNTGELFF.

This clonotype was picked up many times. J is TRBJ2-1 and V is TRBV20-1; 7 positions match TRBD2. Unmatched junction bases numbered 4, after V lost 0 bases and J lost 2 bases. This CDR3 region has 15 residues. Looked up from germline, CDR1 is DFQATT and CDR2 is SNEGSKA (reference sequence). The CDR3 reads CSARDPAGPYNEQFF. CDR3 coding DNA: TGCAGTGCTAGAGATCCAGCGGGGCCCTACAATGAGCAGTTCTTC.

This clonotype has at least ten counts. The CDR3 loop is CASSQEWAVAYEQYF. The CDR3 nucleotides are TGCGCCAGCAGCCAAGAATGGGCTGTAGCCTACGAGCAGTACTTC. The chain combines TRBV4-1 with TRBJ2-7; no clear D. This CDR3 comprises 15 residues. Deletions cut 0 bases from V and 2 bases from J, with 11 bases between. CDR1 is MGHRA, CDR2 YSYEKL, per germline.

The sample holds many counts of this clonotype. J is TRBJ2-3 and V is TRBV6-1; possible D gene TRBD2, 6 bases. Germline V gives CDR1 MNHNS, CDR2 SASEGT. Trimming cost V 7 bases and J 4 bases, with 15 bases left between them. The CDR3 sequence is 14 residues long. CDR3 in DNA: TGTGCCAGCAATGGGGGGACCGTTTCAGATACGCAGTATTTT. Its translation is CASNGGTVSDTQYF.

There are many counts of this clonotype. The chain joins TRBV6-6 to TRBJ2-1; the match to TRBD1 covers 8 bases. The germline V gene encodes CDR1 MNHNY and CDR2 SVGAGI (reference sequence). Germline trimming cut 5 bases from V and 7 bases from J; bases unmatched to any gene: 1. This CDR3 has 12 amino acids. The CDR3 sequence is CASSNRGNEQFF. CDR3 nucleotides: TGTGCCAGCAGTAACAGGGGGAATGAGCAGTTCTTC.

By sample fraction, this clonotype is medium-sized. The chain is built from TRBV7-6 and TRBJ2-1; TRBD1 is a possible D gene (6 bases). The CDR3 sequence is 15 residues long. V was pared by 8 bases and J by 0 bases, with 14 bases between. Germline V gene lookup returns CDR1 SGHVS and CDR2 FNYEAQ. CDR3 region: CASGPDSSSYNEQFF. The CDR3 region has the DNA TGTGCCAGCGGGCCGGACAGCAGCTCCTACAATGAGCAGTTCTTC.

This clonotype occurred many times. This rearrangement joins TRBV20-1 to TRBJ2-3; 8 bases align to TRBD2. Per the germline V gene, CDR1 is DFQATT and CDR2 is SNEGSKA (reference sequence). The CDR3 loop spans 17 amino acids. After removal of 5 bases from V and 1 base from J, the junction contained 14 bases not matched to a gene. CDR3 sequence reads: CSAGDGISGARTDTQYF. The DNA for the CDR3 is TGCAGTGCTGGGGACGGTATTAGCGGGGCCCGCACAGATACGCAGTATTTT.

There are many counts of this clonotype. This chain links TRBV7-9 with TRBJ2-1, with TRBD1 as a possible D gene (6 bases). The ends were cut back, 1 base at V and 3 bases at J, with 13 bases in the middle. CDR3 length: 16 residues. The germline V gene has CDR1 SEHNR and CDR2 FQNEAQ (reference sequence). The CDR3, as DNA: TGTGCCAGCAGCTTAGTTCCAGGGGCGAACTACAATGAGCAGTTCTTC. This translates into CASSLVPGANYNEQFF.

This clonotype came up a few times. The chain carries TRBV4-1 and TRBJ2-1; D is unresolved. This CDR3 region has 15 residues. V shed 0 bases and J shed 0 bases, with 6 bases lying between them. In germline, CDR1 is MGHRA, CDR2 YSYEKL. The DNA for the CDR3 is TGCGCCAGCAGCCAAGAGCCGAACTCCTACAATGAGCAGTTCTTC. The encoded protein is CASSQEPNSYNEQFF.

This chain joins TRBV6-5 and TRBJ2-2; possible D gene TRBD2, 5 bases. V was pared by 7 bases and J by 4 bases, with 22 bases between. The CDR3 spans 17 residues. CDR1 and CDR2 from the germline V gene are MNHEY and SVGAGI. CDR3 coding DNA: TGTGCCAGCACCCCGGCCCTCCCGGGGTCAACCACCGGGGAGCTGTTTTTT. It encodes CASTPALPGSTTGELFF.

This clonotype was observed at least ten times. The CDR3 spells CASSYGGSTEAFF. The CDR3, as DNA: TGTGCCAGCAGTTACGGAGGGAGTACTGAAGCTTTCTTT. This sequence joins TRBV6-2 or TRBV6-3 and TRBJ1-1; D is undetermined. Germline loops: CDR1 MNHEY, CDR2 SVGEGT. There are 13 residues in the CDR3. With 2 bases removed from V and 5 bases from J, the gap between germline ends came to 9 bases.

This clonotype was recorded many times. The CDR3 reads CSVEDPGTSGGETQYF. CDR3 DNA: TGCAGCGTTGAAGATCCCGGAACTAGCGGGGGTGAGACCCAGTACTTC. J is TRBJ2-5 and V is TRBV29-1, with 11 bases matching TRBD2. Trimming cost V 0 bases and J 5 bases; bases outside gene matches: 8. Germline V gene lookup returns CDR1 SQVTM and CDR2 ANQGSEA. This CDR3 region has 16 residues.

V gene TRBV6-5 combines with J gene TRBJ2-5; 8 positions agree with TRBD1. Germline V gene data show CDR1 as MNHEY and CDR2 as SVGAGI. This CDR3 contains 16 residues. Losses at the gene ends were 6 bases for V and 0 bases for J; bases not matched to a gene: 9. The CDR3 reads CASSLGTGRYQETQYF. The DNA of the CDR3 is TGTGCCAGCAGCTTAGGGACAGGCCGATACCAAGAGACCCAGTACTTC.

This clonotype was picked up a small number of times. V usage is TRBV7-2 and J usage is TRBJ2-3; TRBD2 aligns across 11 bases. Looked up from germline, CDR1 is SGHTA and CDR2 is FQGNSA. The length of the CDR3 is 17 residues. The ends lost 1 base at V and 5 bases at J; junction bases unmatched: 8. The CDR3: CASSLVVVAGGRDTQYF. DNA of the CDR3: TGTGCCAGCAGCTTAGTAGTGGTAGCGGGGGGGCGAGATACGCAGTATTTT. Combining the CDR3 with reference TRBV7-2 and TRBJ2-3 gives the whole variable domain GAGVSQSPSNKVTEKGKDVELRCDPISGHTALYWYRQSLGQGLEFLIYFQGNSAPDKSGLPSDRFSAERTGGSVSTLTIQRTQQEDSAVYLCASSLVVVAGGRDTQYFGPGTRLTVL.

In its sample, this clonotype was seen many times. This chain links TRBV30 with TRBJ1-1; no definite D call. The germline V gene encodes CDR1 GTSNPN and CDR2 SVGIG (reference sequence). Trimming took 2 bases from V and 3 from J, leaving 4 bases between them. There are 11 residues in the CDR3. The CDR3 bases are TGTGCCTGGAGTCACGACACTGAAGCTTTCTTT. Protein sequence: CAWSHDTEAFF.

At least ten counts were recorded for this clonotype. The chain uses TRBV12-3 or TRBV12-4 and TRBJ1-1; 8 bases are shared with TRBD1. The CDR3 sequence is 18 residues long. Losses at the gene ends were 3 bases for V and 1 base for J; bases not matched to a gene: 13. CDR3 amino acids: CASSFSVRSRGRNTEAFF. The DNA of the CDR3 is TGTGCCAGCAGTTTTTCTGTCAGATCCAGGGGGCGGAACACTGAAGCTTTCTTT.